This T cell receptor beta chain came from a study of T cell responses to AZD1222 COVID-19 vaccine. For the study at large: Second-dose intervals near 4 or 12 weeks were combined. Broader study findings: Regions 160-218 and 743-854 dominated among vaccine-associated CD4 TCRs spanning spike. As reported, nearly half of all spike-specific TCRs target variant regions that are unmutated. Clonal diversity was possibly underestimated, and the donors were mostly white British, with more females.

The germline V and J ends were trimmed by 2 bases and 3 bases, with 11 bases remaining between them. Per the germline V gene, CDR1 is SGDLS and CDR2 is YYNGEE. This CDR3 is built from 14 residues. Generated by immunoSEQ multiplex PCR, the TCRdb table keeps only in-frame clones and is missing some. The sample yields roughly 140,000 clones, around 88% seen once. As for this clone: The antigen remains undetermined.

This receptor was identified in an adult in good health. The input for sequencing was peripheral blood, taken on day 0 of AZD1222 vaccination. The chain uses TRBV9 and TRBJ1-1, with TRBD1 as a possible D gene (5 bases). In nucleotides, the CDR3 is TGTGCCAGCAGCGTGGGGGGAACGGACACTGAAGCTTTCTTT. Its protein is CASSVGGTDTEAFF.